This T cell receptor (beta chain) was observed in a study of OX40 agonist ivuxolimab in advanced cancers. Study background: Cohort: 82.7% men, mean age around 61, aged roughly 23 to 79.

Profiling relied on immunoSEQ multiplex PCR, and the TCRdb table lists in-frame clones only, not all of them. This table has some 96,000 clones, approximately 83% appearing once. Trimming shortened V by 0 bases and J by 3 bases, and 21 bases separated the two germline ends. CDR1 SGHNT and CDR2 YYREEE come from the germline V gene (reference sequence). The CDR3 sequence is 19 residues long. The sequence was collected from an adult with an advanced solid tumor such as melanoma, head and neck, liver or kidney cancer. The J gene is TRBJ2-2, the V gene TRBV5-4; weak D call: TRBD1 (6 bases). The starting material was CD4+ or CD8+ T cells sorted from blood, obtained in a trial of the OX40 agonist ivuxolimab. CDR3 amino acids: CASSLARGRTSVYTGELFF. CDR3 sequence (DNA): TGTGCCAGCAGCTTGGCCAGGGGACGGACGTCGGTATACACCGGGGAGCTGTTTTTT. Variable domain in full (rest from reference TRBV5-4 and TRBJ2-2): ETGVTQSPTHLIKTRGQQVTLRCSSQSGHNTVSWYQQALGQGPQFIFQYYREEENGRGNFPPRFSGLQFPNYSSELNVNALELDDSALYLCASSLARGRTSVYTGELFFGEGSRLTVL.